These 17 T cell receptor beta chains came from one sample sequenced in a study of cytomegalovirus exposure and HLA in healthy donors. The study ran its PCR with 60 Vbeta and 13 Jbeta primers. The data were produced by immunoSEQ multiplex PCR, yet TCRdb's version contains in-frame clones alone and is incomplete. The sample has about 200,000 clones, and its top ten clones hold about 1.1%. Material: PBMCs. These receptors all come from a girl aged 2-9 years in good health and CMV-seropositive.

The CDR3 region has the DNA TGTGCCAGCAGCCGAGGACTAGCATACACCTACGAGCAGTACTTC. Its translation is CASSRGLAYTYEQYF. This chain links TRBV6-5 with TRBJ2-7; TRBD2 aligns across 8 bases. CDR1 is MNHEY, CDR2 SVGAGI, per germline. The CDR3 totals 15 residues. After removal of 6 bases from V and 2 bases from J, the junction contained 9 bases not matched to a gene.

Here the CDR3 reads CASSEEFMEAFF. CDR3 nucleotide sequence: TGCGCCAGCAGTGAAGAGTTCATGGAAGCTTTCTTT. The V gene is TRBV10-2, the J gene TRBJ1-1; D not resolved. Per the germline V gene, CDR1 is WSHSY and CDR2 is SAAADI. The ends were cut back, 3 bases at V and 8 bases at J, with 10 bases in the middle. This CDR3 spans 12 amino acids.

This chain connects TRBV4-2 to TRBJ2-7, with a possible D match to TRBD2 (6 bases). Germline CDR1 LGHNA, CDR2 YNFKEQ. V lost 5 bases to trimming and J lost 0 bases, with 20 bases between them. The CDR3 runs 17 residues. In nucleotides, the CDR3 is TGTGCCAGCAGCTACCCCTACGGGGGAACGAACTCCTACGAGCAGTACTTC. This sequence encodes CASSYPYGGTNSYEQYF.

The rearrangement uses TRBV19 and TRBJ2-1, with 10 nucleotides matching TRBD2. Per germline, CDR1 LNHDA and CDR2 SQIVND (reference sequence). With 10 bases clipped from V and 6 bases from J, the junction kept 12 bases outside the gene matches. The CDR3 consists of 15 residues. In nucleotides, the CDR3 is TGTGCCACCAGCCCGGCTAGCGGGAGTATCAATGAGCAGTTCTTC. Translating gives CATSPASGSINEQFF.

The chain has TRBV5-8 and TRBJ1-5, with a weak D call TRBD1 (5 bases). Looked up from germline, CDR1 is SGHTS and CDR2 is YDEGEE. The CDR3 is made up of 14 amino acids. Trimming removed 5 bases at V and 2 bases at J, with 11 bases between. The DNA for the CDR3 is TGTGCCAGCAGACCTGACAGCCGCAATCAGCCCCAGCATTTT. Amino acid sequence: CASRPDSRNQPQHF.

The chain employs TRBV30 and TRBJ2-1, with 7 nucleotides matching TRBD2. The CDR3 has 16 amino acids. CDR1 GTSNPN and CDR2 SVGIG come from the germline V gene (reference sequence). After removal of 4 bases from V and 7 bases from J, the junction contained 16 bases not matched to a gene. The CDR3 spells CAWIRRTSPGKNEQFF. The CDR3 nucleotides read TGTGCCTGGATTCGCCGGACTAGTCCCGGAAAGAATGAGCAGTTCTTC.

The chain joins TRBV19 to TRBJ1-5; possibly TRBD1 for D (5 bases). The CDR3 is 13 residues long. Looked up from germline, CDR1 is LNHDA and CDR2 is SQIVND (reference sequence). V was shortened by 7 bases and J by 3 bases, with 10 bases between the two germline ends. The CDR3 loop reads CASNRQPNQPQHF. The CDR3 DNA is TGTGCCAGTAACCGACAGCCCAATCAGCCCCAGCATTTT.

The rearrangement uses TRBV5-8 and TRBJ2-6, with D hard to call. The CDR3 spans 15 residues. V was cut by 0 bases and J by 1 base, with 5 bases left in between. The V gene's germline CDR1 is SGHTS and CDR2 YDEGEE. CDR3 bases: TGTGCCAGCAGCTTGGGCGGTTCTGGGGCCAACGTCCTGACTTTC. Translation: CASSLGGSGANVLTF.

The V gene is TRBV4-1, the J gene TRBJ1-5, with 8 nucleotides matching TRBD1. The V and J ends lost 0 bases and 5 bases, in that order; junction bases with no gene match: 9. CDR1 is MGHRA and CDR2 is YSYEKL in the germline V gene. The CDR3 loop spans 17 amino acids. The CDR3 nucleotides are TGCGCCAGCAGCCAAGAGGGGACAGGCTTGAGATATCAGCCCCAGCATTTT. Translated, it gives CASSQEGTGLRYQPQHF.

V and J are TRBV5-6 and TRBJ2-5; TRBD2 matches at 7 bases. The germline CDR1 and CDR2 sequences are SGHDT and YYEEEE. The CDR3 length is 13 residues. The trim removed 6 bases at V and 5 bases at J, leaving 7 bases unmatched. The CDR3 sequence: CASKSGMAETQYF. Here the CDR3 DNA reads TGTGCCAGCAAGAGCGGGATGGCTGAGACCCAGTACTTC.

This sequence joins TRBV6-5 and TRBJ1-1; D perhaps matches TRBD1 (5 bases). Germline V gene sequence: CDR1 MNHEY, CDR2 SVGAGI. Between the trimmed V and J ends, which lost 4 bases and 0 bases, there was a span of 15 bases. The CDR3 sequence is 16 residues long. CDR3 nucleotide sequence: TGTGCCAGCAGTTCCACGACAGAGGTCCTGAACACTGAAGCTTTCTTT. This translates into CASSSTTEVLNTEAFF.

The V gene is TRBV27, the J gene TRBJ1-4; 8 positions agree with TRBD1. Germline values: CDR1 MNHEY, CDR2 SMNVEV (reference sequence). This CDR3 contains 14 residues. V trimming: 7 bases; J trimming: 8 bases; junction bases outside the gene matches: 9. In nucleotides, the CDR3 is TGTGCCAGCAAAACAGGGGGGCCGGGGGAAAAACTGTTTTTT. Protein product: CASKTGGPGEKLFF.

The chain recombines TRBV11-2 with TRBJ2-7, with a tentative D call TRBD2 (5 bases). Germline V gene sequence: CDR1 SGHAT, CDR2 FQNNGV. The CDR3 spans 14 residues. V dropped 5 bases and J dropped 0 bases, with 11 bases sitting between them. CDR3 coding DNA: TGTGCCAGCAGCCCCATGGAGGACTCCTACGAGCAGTACTTC. Translating gives CASSPMEDSYEQYF.

The chain joins TRBV7-9 to TRBJ1-5, with D uncertain. The CDR3 extends over 14 amino acids. V lost 1 base to trimming and J lost 7 bases, with 11 bases between them. The germline gives CDR1 SEHNR, CDR2 FQNEAQ (reference sequence). In DNA, the CDR3 is TGTGCCAGCAGCTTAGACTCGGTTTCACAGCCCCAGCATTTT. It specifies CASSLDSVSQPQHF. The entire variable domain, with the rest obtained from reference TRBV7-9 and TRBJ1-5, is as follows: DTGVSQNPRHKITKRGQNVTFRCDPISEHNRLYWYRQTLGQGPEFLTYFQNEAQLEKSRLLSDRFSAERPKGSFSTLEIQRTEQGDSAMYLCASSLDSVSQPQHFGDGTRLSIL.

The V gene is TRBV29-1, the J gene TRBJ2-3; no definite D call. The CDR3 is 11 amino acids. Germline CDR1 SQVTM, CDR2 ANQGSEA. V lost 4 bases and J 1 base, leaving 3 bases between the germline ends. The CDR3 reads CSVAGTDTQYF. The DNA for the CDR3 is TGCAGCGTTGCTGGCACAGATACGCAGTATTTT.

The chain joins TRBV18 to TRBJ2-1; 10 nucleotides agree with TRBD2. The length of the CDR3 is 15 residues. J was trimmed by 7 bases and V by 3 bases; bases with no gene match: 6. Germline CDR1 and CDR2: KGHSH and LQKENI. The CDR3 coding sequence is TGTGCCAGCTCACCCTTAGCGGGAGGCGAAAATGAGCAGTTCTTC. The encoded protein is CASSPLAGGENEQFF.

The CDR3 here is CASKGGGENTGELFF. The CDR3 region has the DNA TGTGCCAGCAAAGGGGGAGGGGAGAACACCGGGGAGCTGTTTTTT. The rearrangement uses TRBV6-1 and TRBJ2-2, with a tentative D call TRBD2 (7 bases). V was pared by 7 bases and J by 1 base, with 13 bases between. The CDR3 has 15 residues. Germline assignment: CDR1 MNHNS and CDR2 SASEGT.